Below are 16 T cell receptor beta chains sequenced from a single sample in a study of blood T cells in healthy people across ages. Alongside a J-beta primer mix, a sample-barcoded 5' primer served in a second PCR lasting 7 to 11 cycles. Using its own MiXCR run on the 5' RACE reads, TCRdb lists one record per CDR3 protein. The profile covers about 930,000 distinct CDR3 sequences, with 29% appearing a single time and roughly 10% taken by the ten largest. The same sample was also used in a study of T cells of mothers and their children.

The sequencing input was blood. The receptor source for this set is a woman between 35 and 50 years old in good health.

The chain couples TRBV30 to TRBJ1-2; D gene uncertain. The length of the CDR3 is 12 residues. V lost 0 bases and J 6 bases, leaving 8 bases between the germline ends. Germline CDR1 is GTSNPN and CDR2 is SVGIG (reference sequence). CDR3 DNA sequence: TGTGCCTGGAGTGTCAGGAGGAATGGCTACACCTTC. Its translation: CAWSVRRNGYTF.

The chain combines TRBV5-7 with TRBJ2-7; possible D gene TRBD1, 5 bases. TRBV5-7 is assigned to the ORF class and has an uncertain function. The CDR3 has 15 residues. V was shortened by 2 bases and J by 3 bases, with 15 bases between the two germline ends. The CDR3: CASSFEDIPYYEQYF. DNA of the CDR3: TGTGCCAGCAGCTTCGAGGACATCCCTTACTACGAGCAGTACTTC.

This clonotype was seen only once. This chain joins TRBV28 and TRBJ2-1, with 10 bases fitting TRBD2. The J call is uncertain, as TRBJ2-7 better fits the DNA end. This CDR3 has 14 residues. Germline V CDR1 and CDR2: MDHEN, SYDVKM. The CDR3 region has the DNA TGTGCCAACGGCCCAGCGGGGGGGCCGAATGAGCAGTACTTC. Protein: CANGPAGGPNEQYF.

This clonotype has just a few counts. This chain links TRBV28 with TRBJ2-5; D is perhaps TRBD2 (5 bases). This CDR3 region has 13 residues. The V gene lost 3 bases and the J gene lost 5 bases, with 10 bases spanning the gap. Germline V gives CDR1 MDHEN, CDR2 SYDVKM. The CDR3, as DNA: TGTGCCAGCAGTTTCGTTCGCGGGGAGACCCAGTACTTC. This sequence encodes CASSFVRGETQYF.

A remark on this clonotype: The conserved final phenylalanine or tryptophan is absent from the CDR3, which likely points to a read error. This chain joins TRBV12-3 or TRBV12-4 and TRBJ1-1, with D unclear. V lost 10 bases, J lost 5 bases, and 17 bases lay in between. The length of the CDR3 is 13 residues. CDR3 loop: CANTKAGWTEAFY. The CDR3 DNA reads TGTGCCAACACGAAGGCAGGATGGACTGAAGCTTTCTAT.

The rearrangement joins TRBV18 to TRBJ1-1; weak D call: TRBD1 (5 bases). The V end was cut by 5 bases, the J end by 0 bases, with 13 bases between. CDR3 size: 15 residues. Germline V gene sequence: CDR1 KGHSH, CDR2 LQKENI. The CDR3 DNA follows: TGTGCCAGCTCAGTGTCCGGGGCGGTGAACACTGAAGCTTTCTTT. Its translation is CASSVSGAVNTEAFF.

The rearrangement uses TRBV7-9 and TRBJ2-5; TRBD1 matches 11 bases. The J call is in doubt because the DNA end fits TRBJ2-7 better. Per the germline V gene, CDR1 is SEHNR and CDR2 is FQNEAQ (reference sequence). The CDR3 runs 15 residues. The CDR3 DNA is TGTGCCAGCAGCGCCGGGGACAGGGGGTACCACGAGCAGTACTTC. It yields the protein CASSAGDRGYHEQYF.

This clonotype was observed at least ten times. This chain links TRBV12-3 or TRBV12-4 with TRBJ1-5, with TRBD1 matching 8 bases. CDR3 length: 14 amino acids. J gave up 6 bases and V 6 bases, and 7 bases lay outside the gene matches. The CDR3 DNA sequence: TGTGCCAGCAGCTATCAGGGGGCGCCTCAGCCCCAGCATTTT. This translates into CASSYQGAPQPQHF.

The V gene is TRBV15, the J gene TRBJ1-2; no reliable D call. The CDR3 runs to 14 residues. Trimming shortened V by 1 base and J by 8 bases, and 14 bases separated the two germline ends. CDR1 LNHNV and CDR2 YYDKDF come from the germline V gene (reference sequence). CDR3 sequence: CATSRVGDYSGYTF. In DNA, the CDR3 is TGTGCCACCAGCAGAGTTGGAGACTACTCAGGCTACACCTTC. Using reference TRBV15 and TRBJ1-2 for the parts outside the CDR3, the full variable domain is DAMVIQNPRYQVTQFGKPVTLSCSQTLNHNVMYWYQQKSSQAPKLLFHYYDKDFNNEADTPDNFQSRRPNTSFCFLDIRSPGLGDTAMYLCATSRVGDYSGYTFGSGTRLTVV.

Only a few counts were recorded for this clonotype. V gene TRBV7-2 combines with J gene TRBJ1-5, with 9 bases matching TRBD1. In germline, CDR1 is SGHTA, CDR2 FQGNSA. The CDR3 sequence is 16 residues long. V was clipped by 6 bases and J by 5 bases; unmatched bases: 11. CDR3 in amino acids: CASSSTGGPTYQPQHF. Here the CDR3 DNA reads TGTGCCAGCAGTTCAACAGGGGGCCCCACCTATCAGCCCCAGCATTTT.

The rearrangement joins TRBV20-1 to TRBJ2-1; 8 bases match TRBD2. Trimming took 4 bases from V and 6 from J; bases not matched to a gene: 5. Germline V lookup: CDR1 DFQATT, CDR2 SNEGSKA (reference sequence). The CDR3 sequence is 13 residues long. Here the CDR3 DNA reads TGCAGTGCTACCCGGGGGGGCGCCAATGAGCAGTTCTTC. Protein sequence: CSATRGGANEQFF.

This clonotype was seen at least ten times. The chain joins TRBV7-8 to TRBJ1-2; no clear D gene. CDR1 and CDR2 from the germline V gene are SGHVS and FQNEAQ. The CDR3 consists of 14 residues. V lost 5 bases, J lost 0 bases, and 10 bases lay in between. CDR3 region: CASSTGLANYGYTF. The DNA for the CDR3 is TGTGCCAGCAGCACGGGCTTAGCTAACTATGGCTACACCTTC.

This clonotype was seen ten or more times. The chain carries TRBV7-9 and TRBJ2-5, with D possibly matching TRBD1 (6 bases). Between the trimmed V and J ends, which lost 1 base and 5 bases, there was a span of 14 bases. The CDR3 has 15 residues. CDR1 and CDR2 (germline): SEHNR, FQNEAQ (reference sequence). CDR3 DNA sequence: TGTGCCAGCAGCTTAGGGGCAGGACAGACGGAGACCCAGTACTTC. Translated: CASSLGAGQTETQYF.

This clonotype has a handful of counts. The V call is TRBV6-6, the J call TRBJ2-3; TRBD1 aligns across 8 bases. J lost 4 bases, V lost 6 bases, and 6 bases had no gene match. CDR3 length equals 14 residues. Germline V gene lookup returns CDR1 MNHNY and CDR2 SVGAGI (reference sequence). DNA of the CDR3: TGTGCCAGCAGATCCAGGGGGCTTTCAGATACGCAGTATTTT. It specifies CASRSRGLSDTQYF.

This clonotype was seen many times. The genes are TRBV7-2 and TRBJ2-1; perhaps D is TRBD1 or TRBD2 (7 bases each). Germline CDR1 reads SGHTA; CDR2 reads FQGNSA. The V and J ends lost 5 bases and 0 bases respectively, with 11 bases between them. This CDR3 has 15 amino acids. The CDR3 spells CASSPGGGSYNEQFF. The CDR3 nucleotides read TGTGCCAGCAGCCCAGGGGGGGGCTCCTACAATGAGCAGTTCTTC.

CDR3 DNA sequence: TGTGCCAGCAGTACCCAAAGCTCCTACAATGAGCAGTTCTTC. Its protein is CASSTQSSYNEQFF. The J gene is TRBJ2-1, the V gene TRBV27; the D is unclear. Germline V gene data show CDR1 as MNHEY and CDR2 as SMNVEV (reference sequence). The CDR3 is 14 amino acids. The germline V and J ends were trimmed by 5 bases and 0 bases, with 8 bases remaining between them.